This T cell receptor (beta chain) derives from a study of sequential checkpoint blockade in melanoma. The data were produced by immunoSEQ multiplex PCR, yet TCRdb's version contains in-frame clones alone and is incomplete. The table shows 40,000 or so clones, with 86% occurring only once. The V end was cut by 2 bases, the J end by 8 bases, with 13 bases between. The CDR3 extends over 14 amino acids. CDR1 and CDR2 (germline): SGHTA, FQGTGA. Sample treatment: randomized to nivolumab then ipilimumab (arm A) or the reverse (arm B). The rearrangement joins TRBV7-3 to TRBJ2-1, with D perhaps matching TRBD2 (7 bases). This TCR was sampled from a human donor with melanoma. The input for sequencing was CD8+ T cells sorted from blood (inferred from file names), taken from a patient given nivolumab and ipilimumab in sequence. The CDR3 is CASSLGGGGYEQFF. In DNA form, the CDR3 reads TGTGCCAGCAGCTTAGGAGGGGGGGGCTATGAGCAGTTCTTC.